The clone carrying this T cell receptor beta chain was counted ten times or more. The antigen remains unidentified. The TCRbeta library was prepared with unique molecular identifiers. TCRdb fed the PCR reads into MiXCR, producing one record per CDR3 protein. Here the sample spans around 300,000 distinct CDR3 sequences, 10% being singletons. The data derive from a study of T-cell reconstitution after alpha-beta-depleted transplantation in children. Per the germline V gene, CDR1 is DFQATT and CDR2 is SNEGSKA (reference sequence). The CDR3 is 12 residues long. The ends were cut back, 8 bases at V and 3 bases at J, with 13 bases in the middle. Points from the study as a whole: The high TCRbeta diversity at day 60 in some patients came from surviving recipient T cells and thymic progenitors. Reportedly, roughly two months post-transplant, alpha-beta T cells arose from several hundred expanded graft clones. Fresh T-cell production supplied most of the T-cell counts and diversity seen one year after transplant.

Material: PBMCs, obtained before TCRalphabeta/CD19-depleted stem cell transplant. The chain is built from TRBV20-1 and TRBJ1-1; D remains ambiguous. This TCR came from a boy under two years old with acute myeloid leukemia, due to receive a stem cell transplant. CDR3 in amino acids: CSPPRSDTEAFF. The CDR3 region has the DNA TGCAGTCCCCCTCGTAGCGACACTGAAGCTTTCTTT.